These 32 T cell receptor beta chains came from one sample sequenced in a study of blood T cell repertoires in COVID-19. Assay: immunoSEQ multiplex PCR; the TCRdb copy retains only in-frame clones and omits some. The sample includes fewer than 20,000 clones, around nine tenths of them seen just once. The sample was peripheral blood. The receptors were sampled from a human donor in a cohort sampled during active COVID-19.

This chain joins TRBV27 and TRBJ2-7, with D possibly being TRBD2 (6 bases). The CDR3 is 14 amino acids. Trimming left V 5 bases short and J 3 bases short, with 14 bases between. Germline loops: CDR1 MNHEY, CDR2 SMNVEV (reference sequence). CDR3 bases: TGTGCCAGCAGTCTCCATAGCGGTTACTACGAGCAGTACTTC. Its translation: CASSLHSGYYEQYF.

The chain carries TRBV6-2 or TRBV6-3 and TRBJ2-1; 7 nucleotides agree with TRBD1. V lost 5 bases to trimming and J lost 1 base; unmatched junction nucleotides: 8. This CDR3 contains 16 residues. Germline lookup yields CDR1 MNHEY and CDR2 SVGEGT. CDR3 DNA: TGTGCCAGCAGTACCGGACAGGCTGGTTCCTACAATGAGCAGTTCTTC. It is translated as CASSTGQAGSYNEQFF.

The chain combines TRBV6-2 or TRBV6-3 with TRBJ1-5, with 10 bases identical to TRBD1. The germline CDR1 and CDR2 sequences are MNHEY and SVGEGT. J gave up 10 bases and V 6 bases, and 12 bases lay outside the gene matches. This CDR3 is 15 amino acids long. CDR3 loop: CASSTTDRGFGPQHF. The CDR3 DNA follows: TGTGCCAGCAGCACTACGGACAGGGGGTTCGGTCCCCAGCATTTT.

The CDR3 nucleotides are TGTGCCAGCAGCCCTAGGCGTGTTAATGAAAAACTGTTTTTT. Translated: CASSPRRVNEKLFF. The chain joins TRBV7-2 to TRBJ1-4; D unresolved. Germline V gives CDR1 SGHTA, CDR2 FQGNSA. The V end was cut by 5 bases, the J end by 4 bases, with 11 bases between. The CDR3 runs to 14 residues. The variable domain in full, completed from reference TRBV7-2 and TRBJ1-4, reads GAGVSQSPSNKVTEKGKDVELRCDPISGHTALYWYRQSLGQGLEFLIYFQGNSAPDKSGLPSDRFSAERTGGSVSTLTIQRTQQEDSAVYLCASSPRRVNEKLFFGSGTQLSVL.

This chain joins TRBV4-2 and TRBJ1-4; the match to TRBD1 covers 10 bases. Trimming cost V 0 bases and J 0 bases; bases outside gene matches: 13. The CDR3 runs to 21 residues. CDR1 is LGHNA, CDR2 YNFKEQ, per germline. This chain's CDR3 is CASSQDSFRGQGPATNEKLFF. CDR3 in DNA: TGTGCCAGCAGCCAAGATAGCTTTCGGGGACAGGGGCCTGCAACTAATGAAAAACTGTTTTTT.

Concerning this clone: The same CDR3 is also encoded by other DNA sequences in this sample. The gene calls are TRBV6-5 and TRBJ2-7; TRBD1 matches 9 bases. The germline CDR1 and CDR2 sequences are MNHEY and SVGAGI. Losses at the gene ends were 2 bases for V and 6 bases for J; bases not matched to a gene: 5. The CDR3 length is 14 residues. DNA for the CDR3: TGTGCCAGCAGTTACACGGGACAGGGCGCCGAGCAGTACTTC. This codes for CASSYTGQGAEQYF.

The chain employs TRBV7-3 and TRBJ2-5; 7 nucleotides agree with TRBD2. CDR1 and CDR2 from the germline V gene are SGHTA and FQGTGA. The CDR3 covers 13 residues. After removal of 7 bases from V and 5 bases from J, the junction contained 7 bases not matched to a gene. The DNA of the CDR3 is TGTGCCAGCACCCCCACCGGGGGGGAGACCCAGTACTTC. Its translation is CASTPTGGETQYF.

The CDR3 sequence is CASSGQGSYEQYF. The CDR3 bases are TGTGCCAGCAGCGGACAGGGTTCCTACGAGCAGTACTTC. The V and J genes are TRBV11-1 and TRBJ2-7, with 8 positions matching TRBD1. This CDR3 comprises 13 residues. CDR1 is SGHAT, CDR2 FQDESV, per germline (reference sequence). V lost 5 bases and J lost 1; bases outside the gene matches: 1.

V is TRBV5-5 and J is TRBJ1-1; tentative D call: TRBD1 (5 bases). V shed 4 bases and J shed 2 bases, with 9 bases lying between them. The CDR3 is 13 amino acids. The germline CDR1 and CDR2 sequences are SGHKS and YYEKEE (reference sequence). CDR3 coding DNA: TGTGCCAGCAGCCCCCGGACAAACACTGAAGCTTTCTTT. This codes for CASSPRTNTEAFF.

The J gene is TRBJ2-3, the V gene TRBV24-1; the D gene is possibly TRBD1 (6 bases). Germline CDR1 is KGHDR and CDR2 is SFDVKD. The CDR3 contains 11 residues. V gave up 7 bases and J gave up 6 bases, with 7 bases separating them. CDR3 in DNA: TGTGCCACCAGGCAGGGGGATACGCAGTATTTT. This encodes CATRQGDTQYF.

CDR3 bases: TGTGCCAGCACTACTACGGGAACAGGGCGTGCCGGGGAAGCTTTCTTT. Translation gives CASTTTGTGRAGEAFF. The V and J genes are TRBV27 and TRBJ1-1, with D perhaps matching TRBD1 (6 bases). The germline gives CDR1 MNHEY, CDR2 SMNVEV (reference sequence). Trimming cost V 7 bases and J 8 bases, with 26 bases left between them. This CDR3 contains 16 residues.

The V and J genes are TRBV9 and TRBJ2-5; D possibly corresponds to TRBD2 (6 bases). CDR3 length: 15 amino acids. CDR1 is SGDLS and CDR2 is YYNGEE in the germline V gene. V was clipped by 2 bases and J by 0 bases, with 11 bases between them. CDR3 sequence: CASSVGGNNQETQYF. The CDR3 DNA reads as TGTGCCAGCAGCGTTGGGGGGAACAACCAAGAGACCCAGTACTTC.

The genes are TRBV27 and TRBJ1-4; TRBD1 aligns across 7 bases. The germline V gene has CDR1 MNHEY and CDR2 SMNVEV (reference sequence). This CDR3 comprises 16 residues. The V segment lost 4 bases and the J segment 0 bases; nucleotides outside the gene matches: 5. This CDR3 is CASSSITGATNEKLFF. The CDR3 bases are TGTGCCAGCAGTTCGATAACAGGGGCAACTAATGAAAAACTGTTTTTT.

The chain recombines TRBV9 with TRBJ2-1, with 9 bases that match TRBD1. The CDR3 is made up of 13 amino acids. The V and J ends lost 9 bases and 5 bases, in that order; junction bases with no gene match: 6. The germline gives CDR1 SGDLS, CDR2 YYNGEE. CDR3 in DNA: TGTGCCACCAACAGGGGGCCGGACAATGAGCAGTTCTTC. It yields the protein CATNRGPDNEQFF.

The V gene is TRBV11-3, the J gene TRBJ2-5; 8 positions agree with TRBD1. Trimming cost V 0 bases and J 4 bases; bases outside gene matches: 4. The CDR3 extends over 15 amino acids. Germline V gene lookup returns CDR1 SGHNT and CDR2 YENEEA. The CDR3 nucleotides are TGTGCCAGCAGCTTAGATCCAGGGGGCGCAGAGACCCAGTACTTC. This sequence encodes CASSLDPGGAETQYF.

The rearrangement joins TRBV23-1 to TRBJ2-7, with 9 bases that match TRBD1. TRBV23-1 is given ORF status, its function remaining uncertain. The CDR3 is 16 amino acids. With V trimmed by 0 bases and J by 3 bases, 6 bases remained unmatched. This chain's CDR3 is CASSQSRDRANYEQYF. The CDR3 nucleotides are TGCGCCAGCAGTCAATCCCGGGACAGGGCAAACTACGAGCAGTACTTC.

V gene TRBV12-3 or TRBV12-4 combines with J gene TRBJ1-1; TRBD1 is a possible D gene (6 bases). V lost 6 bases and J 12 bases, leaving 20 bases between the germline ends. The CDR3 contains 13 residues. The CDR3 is CASRQSLGGLTFF. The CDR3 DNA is TGTGCCAGCAGGCAATCCTTGGGGGGGCTGACTTTCTTT.

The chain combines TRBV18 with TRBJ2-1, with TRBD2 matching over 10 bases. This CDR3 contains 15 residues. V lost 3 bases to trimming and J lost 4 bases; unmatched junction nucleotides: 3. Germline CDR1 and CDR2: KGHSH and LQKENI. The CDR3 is CASSPSSGGYNEQFF. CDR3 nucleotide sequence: TGTGCCAGCTCACCTAGTAGCGGGGGGTACAATGAGCAGTTCTTC.

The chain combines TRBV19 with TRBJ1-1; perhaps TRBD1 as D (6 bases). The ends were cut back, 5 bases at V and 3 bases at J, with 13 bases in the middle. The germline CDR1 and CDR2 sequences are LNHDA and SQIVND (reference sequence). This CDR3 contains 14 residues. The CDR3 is CASSPTRGYTEAFF. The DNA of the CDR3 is TGTGCCAGTAGTCCAACGAGGGGGTACACTGAAGCTTTCTTT.

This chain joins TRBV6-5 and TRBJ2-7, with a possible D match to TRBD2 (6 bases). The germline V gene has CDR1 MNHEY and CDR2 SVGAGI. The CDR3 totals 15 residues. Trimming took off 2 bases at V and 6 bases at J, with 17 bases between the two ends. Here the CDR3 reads CASSYGGEPLIEQYF. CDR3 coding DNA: TGTGCCAGCAGTTACGGCGGGGAACCCCTAATCGAGCAGTACTTC.

The CDR3 DNA sequence: TGTGCCAGCAGCCAAGATCAGGGTCAGCCCCAGCATTTT. Protein: CASSQDQGQPQHF. This chain joins TRBV3-1 (or the pseudogene TRBV3-2) and TRBJ1-5, with a tentative D call TRBD1 (5 bases). This CDR3 spans 13 amino acids. V was cut by 0 bases and J by 6 bases, with 6 bases left in between. Germline V gives CDR1 LGHDT, CDR2 YNNKEL (reference sequence).

The CDR3 bases are TGTGCCAGCTCACCACCCGAGGGAAGGGAGACCCAGTACTTC. This sequence encodes CASSPPEGRETQYF. The chain carries TRBV18 and TRBJ2-5; D is perhaps TRBD2 (5 bases). Germline CDR1 reads KGHSH; CDR2 reads LQKENI. V shed 0 bases and J shed 5 bases, with 10 bases lying between them. The CDR3 totals 14 residues. Drawing the rest from reference TRBV18 and TRBJ2-5, the complete variable domain is NAGVMQNPRHLVRRRGQEARLRCSPMKGHSHVYWYRQLPEEGLKFMVYLQKENIIDESGMPKERFSAEFPKEGPSILRIQQVVRGDSAAYFCASSPPEGRETQYFGPGTRLLVL.

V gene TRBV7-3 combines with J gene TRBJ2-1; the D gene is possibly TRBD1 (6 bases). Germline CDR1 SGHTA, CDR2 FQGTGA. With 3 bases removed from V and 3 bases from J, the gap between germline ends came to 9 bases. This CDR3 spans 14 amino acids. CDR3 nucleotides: TGTGCCAGCAGCTTGGACAGTTACTACAATGAGCAGTTCTTC. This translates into CASSLDSYYNEQFF.

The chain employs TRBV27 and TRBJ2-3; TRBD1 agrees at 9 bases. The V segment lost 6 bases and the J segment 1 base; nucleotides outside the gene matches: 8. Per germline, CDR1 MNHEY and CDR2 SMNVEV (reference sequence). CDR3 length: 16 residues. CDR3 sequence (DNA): TGTGCCAGCAGATCACAGGGGGCACTGGGCACAGATACGCAGTATTTT. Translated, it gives CASRSQGALGTDTQYF.

The CDR3 DNA is TGTGCCAGCTCACCACAGTCACTAAGGGGATCCTATAATTCACCCCTCCACTTT. Its protein is CASSPQSLRGSYNSPLHF. This chain connects TRBV18 to TRBJ1-6; a weak D match, TRBD1 (5 bases). Trimming took 1 base from V and 1 from J, leaving 14 bases between them. CDR1 is KGHSH, CDR2 LQKENI, per germline. The CDR3 has 18 amino acids.

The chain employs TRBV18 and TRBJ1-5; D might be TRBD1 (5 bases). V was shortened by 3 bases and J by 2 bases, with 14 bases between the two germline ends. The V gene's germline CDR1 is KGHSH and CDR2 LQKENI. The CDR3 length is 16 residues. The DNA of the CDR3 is TGTGCCAGCTCACCCAGCCAGGGTAGAGGCAATCAGCCCCAGCATTTT. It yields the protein CASSPSQGRGNQPQHF. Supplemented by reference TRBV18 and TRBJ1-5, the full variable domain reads NAGVMQNPRHLVRRRGQEARLRCSPMKGHSHVYWYRQLPEEGLKFMVYLQKENIIDESGMPKERFSAEFPKEGPSILRIQQVVRGDSAAYFCASSPSQGRGNQPQHFGDGTRLSIL.

This CDR3 reads CASSQEYMGQGFGNTIYF. Written as DNA, the CDR3 is TGTGCCAGCAGCCAAGAATATATGGGACAGGGGTTTGGAAACACCATATATTTT. This chain uses TRBV3-1 (or the pseudogene TRBV3-2) with TRBJ1-3; 10 nucleotides align to TRBD1. The CDR3 is 18 amino acids. The germline V gene has CDR1 LGHDT and CDR2 YNNKEL (reference sequence). With V trimmed by 0 bases and J by 3 bases, 8 bases remained unmatched.

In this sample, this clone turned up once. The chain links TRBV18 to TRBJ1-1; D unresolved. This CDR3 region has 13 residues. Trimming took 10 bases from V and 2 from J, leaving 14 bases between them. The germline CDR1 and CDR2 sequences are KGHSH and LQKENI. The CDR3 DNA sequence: TGTGCCACCGCCCCCGGGATAAACACTGAAGCTTTCTTT. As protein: CATAPGINTEAFF. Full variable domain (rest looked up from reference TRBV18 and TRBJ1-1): NAGVMQNPRHLVRRRGQEARLRCSPMKGHSHVYWYRQLPEEGLKFMVYLQKENIIDESGMPKERFSAEFPKEGPSILRIQQVVRGDSAAYFCATAPGINTEAFFGQGTRLTVV.

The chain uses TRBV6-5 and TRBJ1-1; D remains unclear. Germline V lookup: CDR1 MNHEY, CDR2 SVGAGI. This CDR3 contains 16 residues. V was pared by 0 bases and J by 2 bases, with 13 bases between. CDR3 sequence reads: CASSYSETRINTEAFF. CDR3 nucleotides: TGTGCCAGCAGTTACTCCGAGACCAGGATTAACACTGAAGCTTTCTTT.

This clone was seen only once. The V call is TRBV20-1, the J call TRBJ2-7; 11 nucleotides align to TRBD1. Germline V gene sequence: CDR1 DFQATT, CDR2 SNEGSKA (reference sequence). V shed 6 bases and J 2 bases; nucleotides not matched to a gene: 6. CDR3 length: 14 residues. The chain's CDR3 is CSASKGQGAYEQYF. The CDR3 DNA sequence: TGCAGTGCCAGTAAGGGACAGGGGGCCTACGAGCAGTACTTC.

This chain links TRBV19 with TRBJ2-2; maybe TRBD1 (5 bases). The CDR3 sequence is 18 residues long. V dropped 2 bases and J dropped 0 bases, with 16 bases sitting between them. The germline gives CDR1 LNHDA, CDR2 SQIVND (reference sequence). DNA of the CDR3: TGTGCCAGTAGTATATCAGGGTTTCGGCTCCCGAACACCGGGGAGCTGTTTTTT. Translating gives CASSISGFRLPNTGELFF. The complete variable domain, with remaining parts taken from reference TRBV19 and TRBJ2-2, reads DGGITQSPKYLFRKEGQNVTLSCEQNLNHDAMYWYRQDPGQGLRLIYYSQIVNDFQKGDIAEGYSVSREKKESFPLTVTSAQKNPTAFYLCASSISGFRLPNTGELFFGEGSRLTVL.

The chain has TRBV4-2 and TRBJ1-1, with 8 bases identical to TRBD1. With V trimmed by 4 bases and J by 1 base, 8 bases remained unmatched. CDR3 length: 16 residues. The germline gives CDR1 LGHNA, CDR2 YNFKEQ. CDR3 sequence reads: CASSPFMGQENTEAFF. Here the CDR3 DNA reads TGTGCCAGCAGCCCCTTCATGGGACAGGAGAACACTGAAGCTTTCTTT.